Presented here are 23 T cell receptor beta chains from one specimen sequenced in a study of shared T cell receptors in the human thymus. Produced via immunoSEQ multiplex PCR; TCRdb's table is partial and in-frame only. The repertoire holds 720,000 or so clones, with 70% to 90% as singletons. The data were also submitted as part of a second study, on human thymus T cells.

Sequencing was performed on thymocytes. Source of these receptors: a girl under two years old with a congenital heart defect.

The chain joins TRBV4-1 to TRBJ1-1; 7 bases agree with TRBD1. J was trimmed by 0 bases and V by 3 bases; bases with no gene match: 19. Germline V gives CDR1 MGHRA, CDR2 YSYEKL. The CDR3 consists of 20 residues. CDR3 residues: CASSHHRSGTEIGMNTEAFF. The DNA for the CDR3 is TGCGCCAGCAGCCACCACCGCTCCGGGACAGAGATCGGGATGAACACTGAAGCTTTCTTT.

V usage is TRBV5-1 and J usage is TRBJ1-2; 8 bases align to TRBD1. CDR1 and CDR2 (germline): SGHRS, YFSETQ. With V trimmed by 0 bases and J by 1 base, 2 bases remained unmatched. This CDR3 region has 15 residues. The chain's CDR3 is CASSLVGQDNYGYTF. The CDR3 DNA reads TGCGCCAGCAGCTTGGTGGGACAGGATAACTATGGCTACACCTTC.

The chain joins TRBV7-3 to TRBJ2-7; possible D gene TRBD1, 7 bases. V lost 5 bases and J lost 2, with 13 bases in between. Germline CDR1 SGHTA, CDR2 FQGTGA. The CDR3 is 14 residues long. The CDR3 bases are TGTGCCAGCAGCCCCAGGGGGGTTCCCTACGAGCAGTACTTC. Residues: CASSPRGVPYEQYF.

This sequence joins TRBV6-5 and TRBJ2-7, with D hard to call. V was clipped by 5 bases and J by 1 base, with 12 bases between them. The germline V gene has CDR1 MNHEY and CDR2 SVGAGI. The CDR3 sequence is 14 residues long. The CDR3 is CASSATIRSYEQYF. The CDR3 DNA reads TGTGCCAGCAGTGCTACGATTCGTTCCTACGAGCAGTACTTC.

The chain uses TRBV7-4 and TRBJ2-7, with D tentatively TRBD1 (6 bases). Germline V gene data show CDR1 as SGHVT and CDR2 as SQSDAQ. CDR3 length: 15 residues. Trimming removed 5 bases from V and 1 base from J, with 15 bases in between. CDR3 nucleotide sequence: TGTGCCAGCAGCATTGACAGGTTCGAATCCTACGAGCAGTACTTC. This translates into CASSIDRFESYEQYF.

V is TRBV4-3 and J is TRBJ1-2; the D gene is possibly TRBD1 (6 bases). The CDR3 spans 15 residues. V was pared by 5 bases and J by 5 bases, with 18 bases between. The germline CDR1 and CDR2 sequences are LGHNA and YSLEER. CDR3 DNA: TGCGCCAGCAGCTACGCTCAACAGGGTTGGTATGGCTACACCTTC. This gives the protein CASSYAQQGWYGYTF.

This chain joins TRBV6-1 and TRBJ1-2; D perhaps matches TRBD1 (6 bases). The CDR3 is 13 residues long. V lost 10 bases and J lost 5, with 17 bases in between. Germline V lookup: CDR1 MNHNS, CDR2 SASEGT. The CDR3 DNA follows: TGTGCCACCCTAGGGTCGGGACAATATGGCTACACCTTC. This codes for CATLGSGQYGYTF.

This chain links TRBV5-4 with TRBJ1-1; 9 nucleotides match TRBD1. The CDR3 totals 12 residues. The J segment lost 11 bases and the V segment lost 4 bases, leaving 6 bases of the junction unmatched. CDR1 is SGHNT and CDR2 is YYREEE in the germline V gene (reference sequence). For the CDR3, the DNA is TGTGCCAGCAGCACCCGGGACAGGGTCGCTTTCTTT. This gives the protein CASSTRDRVAFF.

V usage is TRBV7-9 and J usage is TRBJ1-4; maybe TRBD1 (6 bases). This CDR3 has 15 amino acids. Germline CDR1 reads SEHNR; CDR2 reads FQNEAQ (reference sequence). V was cut by 5 bases and J by 0 bases, with 10 bases left in between. The CDR3 DNA is TGTGCCAGCAGCCGCCGACAGGCAACTAATGAAAAACTGTTTTTT. Residues: CASSRRQATNEKLFF.

The chain is built from TRBV28 and TRBJ1-2; D is unclear. CDR3 size: 15 residues. The V gene lost 3 bases and the J gene lost 0 bases, with 11 bases spanning the gap. Germline V lookup: CDR1 MDHEN, CDR2 SYDVKM. The CDR3 sequence: CASSFSRDSNYGYTF. DNA of the CDR3: TGTGCCAGCAGTTTTTCGCGAGACTCTAACTATGGCTACACCTTC.

V and J are TRBV27 and TRBJ2-1; 12 bases align to TRBD2. This CDR3 is 14 amino acids long. Germline loops: CDR1 MNHEY, CDR2 SMNVEV (reference sequence). The trim removed 10 bases at V and 5 bases at J, leaving 6 bases unmatched. CDR3 sequence (DNA): TGTGCCACCATGAGACTAGCGGGGGACAATGAGCAGTTCTTC. Translating it yields CATMRLAGDNEQFF.

This chain joins TRBV6-1 and TRBJ2-4; TRBD2 is a possible D gene (7 bases). Germline assignment: CDR1 MNHNS and CDR2 SASEGT. This CDR3 comprises 15 residues. V lost 6 bases, J lost 8 bases, and 20 bases lay in between. CDR3 coding DNA: TGTGCCAGCAGGCCGGGGGGCCGCGGTTTATACATTCAGTACTTC. This translates into CASRPGGRGLYIQYF.

The table lists this clone with a few counts. The chain is built from TRBV15 and TRBJ1-1, with 7 bases matching TRBD1. V lost 1 base to trimming and J lost 0 bases; unmatched junction nucleotides: 2. This CDR3 has 15 amino acids. Germline V CDR1 and CDR2: LNHNV, YYDKDF (reference sequence). CDR3 nucleotides: TGTGCCACCAGCAGAGCCGACAGGGTGAACACTGAAGCTTTCTTT. This sequence encodes CATSRADRVNTEAFF.

The gene calls are TRBV5-1 and TRBJ2-5; perhaps TRBD2 as D (6 bases). The V and J ends lost 5 bases and 3 bases respectively, with 11 bases between them. CDR1 is SGHRS and CDR2 is YFSETQ in the germline V gene. CDR3 length: 13 amino acids. CDR3 region: CASRGGGKETQYF. The DNA for the CDR3 is TGCGCCAGCAGGGGGGGAGGCAAAGAGACCCAGTACTTC.

V and J are TRBV27 and TRBJ2-7, with 7 bases that match TRBD1. In germline, CDR1 is MNHEY, CDR2 SMNVEV (reference sequence). The CDR3 contains 15 residues. After removal of 6 bases from V and 0 bases from J, the junction contained 8 bases not matched to a gene. This CDR3 is CASSRRDRSSYEQYF. In DNA, the CDR3 is TGTGCCAGCAGCCGCCGGGACAGAAGCTCCTACGAGCAGTACTTC.

V is TRBV7-2 and J is TRBJ1-2; TRBD1 matches 9 bases. CDR1 and CDR2 (germline): SGHTA, FQGNSA. V trimming: 5 bases; J trimming: 6 bases; junction bases outside the gene matches: 7. The CDR3 covers 14 residues. CDR3 coding DNA: TGTGCCAGCAGCCGTACAGGGGGCCCTCATGGCTACACCTTC. This gives the protein CASSRTGGPHGYTF.

This chain uses TRBV5-4 with TRBJ2-5, with D possibly TRBD1 on 6 matching bases. The CDR3 sequence is 18 residues long. V was clipped by 1 base and J by 5 bases, with 24 bases between them. Germline V CDR1 and CDR2: SGHNT, YYREEE (reference sequence). The CDR3 spells CASSLLGLPRGKVETQYF. The CDR3 nucleotides are TGTGCCAGCAGCTTGCTCGGCCTACCCAGGGGTAAAGTGGAGACCCAGTACTTC.

This chain links TRBV5-1 with TRBJ1-1, with 7 bases lining up with TRBD1. The CDR3 is 15 amino acids. V lost 2 bases, J lost 4 bases, and 8 bases stayed unmatched. CDR1 and CDR2 (germline): SGHRS, YFSETQ. CDR3 DNA sequence: TGCGCCAGCAGCTTTAACAGGGGAAGTTTCACTGAAGCTTTCTTT. Amino acid sequence: CASSFNRGSFTEAFF.

This chain links TRBV11-2 with TRBJ1-1, with 12 bases identical to TRBD1. Germline-derived CDR1 and CDR2 are SGHAT and FQNNGV. This CDR3 has 18 residues. With V trimmed by 5 bases and J by 2 bases, 12 bases remained unmatched. CDR3 sequence: CASSAPRDRGLPNTEAFF. DNA for the CDR3: TGTGCCAGCAGCGCGCCCCGGGACAGGGGGCTTCCCAACACTGAAGCTTTCTTT.

V usage is TRBV6-5 and J usage is TRBJ2-7, with TRBD2 matching 7 bases. From germline, CDR1 is MNHEY and CDR2 SVGAGI. The trim removed 0 bases at V and 7 bases at J, leaving 12 bases unmatched. The length of the CDR3 is 16 residues. The CDR3 reads CASSYSSGLGSREQYF. In nucleotides, the CDR3 is TGTGCCAGCAGTTACTCGAGCGGACTAGGTAGTAGAGAGCAGTACTTC.

The CDR3 coding sequence is TGTGCCAGCAGCGTCGGCGCGGCGGAGGGAAACACCATATATTTT. It encodes CASSVGAAEGNTIYF. V gene TRBV7-6 combines with J gene TRBJ1-3; no clear D gene. From germline, CDR1 is SGHVS and CDR2 FNYEAQ. This CDR3 is 15 amino acids long. V dropped 5 bases and J dropped 4 bases, with 15 bases sitting between them.

The chain links TRBV6-5 to TRBJ2-2, with 10 bases matching TRBD1. CDR3 length equals 15 residues. From germline, CDR1 is MNHEY and CDR2 SVGAGI. Trimming cost V 6 bases and J 4 bases; bases outside gene matches: 5. The CDR3 sequence: CASRIGTGVTGELFF. The CDR3 region has the DNA TGTGCCAGCAGAATTGGGACAGGGGTCACCGGGGAGCTGTTTTTT.

This chain uses TRBV13 with TRBJ1-1; TRBD1 agrees at 10 bases. The CDR3 runs 19 residues. V dropped 5 bases and J dropped 1; count of bases not matched to a gene: 16. Germline V CDR1 and CDR2: PRHDT, FYEKMQ (reference sequence). The CDR3 DNA is TGTGCCAGCAGCCGCAAGACAGGGGGCGGACAAGTAAAGAACACTGAAGCTTTCTTT. Translating gives CASSRKTGGGQVKNTEAFF.